This T cell receptor beta chain comes out of a study of shared clonotypes between healthy human individuals (TCRdb year 2020). Regarding the complete study: The cohort comprised a couple of women and a few men aged 18 to 49 years. For each donor, three plates each were used for CD4 naive and CD4 memory, two plates were used for CD8 naive, and one plate was used for CD8 memory. To estimate repertoire size and how much clonotypes are shared between individuals, the study performed deep sequencing of blood TCR repertoires from a few healthy adults. Different laboratories and diverse techniques were used to prepare libraries and sequence TCR repertoires, to increase sequencing depth and limit assay-specific biases. Each donor's leukapheresis produced roughly between about 0.8 and 10 billion PBMCs. The full study reports these points: Based on pairwise subsampling, the degree of clonotype sharing among donors was expected to be affected by sequencing depth. The genetic and exposure-history diversity represented was limited by the small number of donors. Incomplete sequencing was indicated by rarefaction of sorted-subset datasets, despite the large sequencing depth. Roughly 5.2% of naive CD4, approximately 3.7% of naive CD8, approximately 2.2% of memory CD4, and more than 0.35% of memory CD8 clonotypes were shared across several donors. Sampling was restricted to blood, and TCR repertoires in tissue are likely to differ from TCR repertoires in blood. Larger estimated clonotype richness was generally found for naive subsets than for memory subsets. Higher generation probabilities were observed for clonotypes shared by all four sorted-subset donors than for non-shared clonotypes.

As concerns this clone: Its antigen target is currently unknown. Per-base quality was not reported, and no clone a single base away is much larger than it.

Healthy HIV-negative adults with no recently reported acute infections or vaccinations were included as donors. All donors were Caucasian adults living in Nashville, Tennessee, USA. CD4+ T cells were enriched through magnetic negative selection, after which naive cells were positively selected on CD45RA and the remaining negative fraction served as the memory subset. Blood was collected by leukapheresis, and PBMCs were isolated by Ficoll-Histopaque density gradient centrifugation and then cryopreserved in liquid nitrogen vapor phase. Analytical flow cytometry was used to check the purity and quantity of every magnetically sorted T cell population. From each sorted fraction, genomic DNA was isolated and quantified by UV absorbance on a Nanodrop 2000c. The CDR3 contains 14 residues, cysteine and phenylalanine counted. The CDR3 DNA has 42 bases and is translated from base 1. From V the trimming removes 4 bases and from J it removes 8 bases, while the gene matches leave 8 bases of the junction unaccounted for. The germline V gene specifies SGHTA as CDR1 and FQGNSA as CDR2.

TCR CDR3 regions were amplified from genomic DNA by multiplex PCR using the deep immunoSEQ assay. For each cell subset, the extracted genomic DNA was distributed evenly across all wells of several immunoSEQ 96-well plates, and each plate served as one replicate. For sorted subsets, roughly 190 ng of genomic DNA, equivalent to roughly 30,000 T cell genomes, went into each replicate PCR. The purified libraries were quantified using a Qubit 3.0 fluorometer, sized with a Bioanalyzer 2100, and then quantified again using the KAPA Library Quantification kit. Every immunoSEQ 96-well plate was sequenced on a dedicated single-read 150-cycle Illumina NextSeq 550 flow cell. Per the authors' processing: The immunoSEQ output contained only junctional sequences without quality scores, so filtering could not match that applied to full-length reads. To assign V/J genes and CDR3, sequences were annotated using PyIR, a Python wrapper for IgBLAST v1.9, with IMGT germline references. Reads were filtered out if the reads had weak V/J assignments (E-value above 1e-6), no CDR3, stop codons, out-of-frame junctions, or ambiguous translated residues. V3J clonotypes were defined as sequences sharing an identical inferred V gene, J gene, and CDR3 amino acid sequence. Percentage overlap between repertoires was calculated by dividing the number of shared unique clonotypes by the size of the smaller repertoire. Repertoire richness was assessed with RTK rarefaction, the Chao1 estimator, and Recon v2.1 estimates of unobserved clonotypes. For all TCRbeta clonotypes obtained by the gDNA method from a few donors, generation probabilities were computed with OLGA. TCRdb carries this immuneACCESS record with in-frame sequences only. Its versions omit some clonotypes, under half of them owing to an unresolved V gene in the studies checked, with the rest unexplained. D and trimming were read from the DNA, whereas the V and J calls and clone size are those reported in that table. The sample includes more than 200,000 clones, with 65% to 70% observed a single time. The leading ten clones occupy around 10% of the sample.

Material for sequencing was memory CD4+ T cells sorted from blood. The intended sense of this specimen's cell subset or site label: CD45RA-negative fraction. This clonotype was sampled from a man between 25 and 39 years old in good health. The sequence is built from TRBV7-2 and TRBJ1-2; TRBD1 agrees with 9 junctional bases. The CDR3 here reads CASSSTGGVGGYTF. The nucleotides read TGTGCCAGCAGCTCTACAGGGGGCGTAGGAGGCTACACCTTC.